The 11 T cell receptor beta chains presented below share a single source sample, sequenced in a study of control samples from healthy donors and cancer patients. Only in-frame clones appear in the TCRdb table, and some are missing; sequencing was by immunoSEQ multiplex PCR. The data contain about 160,000 clones, roughly 89% of them singletons. What was sequenced was blood. The source of these receptors is a man aged 25 to 40 in good health.

The chain uses TRBV25-1 and TRBJ1-2; possible D gene TRBD1, 6 bases. Germline lookup yields CDR1 MGHDK and CDR2 SYGVNS. The CDR3 has 13 amino acids. V dropped 6 bases and J dropped 7 bases, with 15 bases sitting between them. This CDR3 is CASSALQGIGYTF. The CDR3, as DNA: TGTGCCAGCAGCGCACTACAGGGTATTGGCTACACCTTC.

The rearrangement joins TRBV7-9 to TRBJ1-4; no clear D. Germline values: CDR1 SEHNR, CDR2 FQNEAQ (reference sequence). The CDR3 loop spans 16 amino acids. V was trimmed by 1 base and J by 6 bases, leaving 15 bases between them. Here the CDR3 DNA reads TGTGCCAGCAGCTTAGGGCAAAGGACGGCGCATGAAAAACTGTTTTTT. This translates into CASSLGQRTAHEKLFF.

The CDR3: CSAGERETQYF. In DNA, the CDR3 is TGCAGTGCCGGGGAGAGAGAGACCCAGTACTTC. The chain uses TRBV20-1 and TRBJ2-5; possible D gene TRBD2, 5 bases. Between the trimmed V and J ends, which lost 6 bases and 4 bases, there was a span of 9 bases. CDR1 and CDR2 from the germline V gene are DFQATT and SNEGSKA (reference sequence). This CDR3 contains 11 residues.

The chain recombines TRBV9 with TRBJ2-3; no definite D call. Trimming left V 0 bases short and J 1 base short, with 0 bases between. Germline CDR1 is SGDLS and CDR2 is YYNGEE. The CDR3 extends over 12 amino acids. CDR3 residues: CASSVGTDTQYF. CDR3 nucleotide sequence: TGTGCCAGCAGCGTAGGCACAGATACGCAGTATTTT.

This rearrangement joins TRBV5-4 to TRBJ1-2, with 10 positions matching TRBD1. After removal of 0 bases from V and 5 bases from J, the junction contained 10 bases not matched to a gene. CDR3 length: 17 residues. Germline V CDR1 and CDR2: SGHNT, YYREEE (reference sequence). The CDR3 region is CASSLGLERQGAYGYTF. The CDR3 bases are TGTGCCAGCAGCTTGGGCCTTGAGAGACAGGGGGCTTATGGCTACACCTTC.

The chain recombines TRBV5-8 with TRBJ1-5; D is ambiguous. The CDR3 totals 14 residues. The germline gives CDR1 SGHTS, CDR2 YDEGEE. V shed 0 bases and J shed 4 bases, with 8 bases lying between them. CDR3 in amino acids: CASSLVGSNQPQHF. The CDR3 DNA reads as TGTGCCAGCAGCTTGGTTGGGTCGAATCAGCCCCAGCATTTT.

This chain links TRBV4-2 with TRBJ1-6; 8 bases fit TRBD1. The germline V gene has CDR1 LGHNA and CDR2 YNFKEQ. V trimming: 0 bases; J trimming: 1 base; junction bases outside the gene matches: 5. CDR3 length equals 18 residues. Written as DNA, the CDR3 is TGTGCCAGCAGCCAAGATCCCCAGGGGGCGTCCTATAATTCACCCCTCCACTTT. Residues: CASSQDPQGASYNSPLHF.

The chain's CDR3 is CASSNWDTGGGYTF. In DNA, the CDR3 is TGTGCCAGCAGTAATTGGGACACCGGGGGTGGCTACACCTTC. The genes are TRBV6-5 and TRBJ1-2; D is perhaps TRBD1 (6 bases). V was shortened by 5 bases and J by 7 bases, with 17 bases between the two germline ends. Germline values: CDR1 MNHEY, CDR2 SVGAGI. This CDR3 has 14 amino acids.

The chain employs TRBV13 and TRBJ2-1; D unclear. Between the trimmed V and J ends, which lost 0 bases and 5 bases, there was a span of 8 bases. Germline lookup yields CDR1 PRHDT and CDR2 FYEKMQ (reference sequence). The CDR3 runs 14 residues. This CDR3 reads CASSLGRLHNEQFF. In DNA form, the CDR3 reads TGTGCCAGCAGCTTAGGGCGCCTTCACAATGAGCAGTTCTTC.

The V call is TRBV11-2, the J call TRBJ1-1; no clear D. There are 14 residues in the CDR3. Trimming removed 7 bases at V and 6 bases at J, with 18 bases between. Germline V gene sequence: CDR1 SGHAT, CDR2 FQNNGV. CDR3 protein: CASTRRDAGPEAFF. The CDR3 nucleotides read TGTGCCAGCACTCGCCGGGATGCCGGGCCTGAAGCTTTCTTT.

The chain uses TRBV5-4 and TRBJ1-4; D may be TRBD1 (5 bases). Germline CDR1 SGHNT, CDR2 YYREEE (reference sequence). The CDR3 length is 16 residues. V lost 4 bases and J 8 bases, leaving 21 bases between the germline ends. The CDR3 nucleotides are TGTGCCAGCAGCGTTAGCGGGGCGGCCGCCGAGGAAAAACTGTTTTTT. The encoded protein is CASSVSGAAAEEKLFF.